The 7 T cell receptor beta chains given below trace back to one sample, sequenced in a study of cytomegalovirus exposure and HLA in healthy donors. Sequenced by immunoSEQ multiplex PCR; TCRdb stores in-frame clones only, minus some. The repertoire holds around 160,000 clones, with more than 70% as singletons. Input material: PBMCs. All receptors come from a man aged 25 to 40 in good health and CMV-seropositive.

The rearrangement joins TRBV5-1 to TRBJ2-3; TRBD1 aligns across 7 bases. The V gene end was trimmed by 2 bases and the J gene end by 1 base; junction bases not matched to a gene: 1. This CDR3 has 14 amino acids. CDR1 and CDR2 from the germline V gene are SGHRS and YFSETQ. CDR3 residues: CASSFTGGTDTQYF. The DNA of the CDR3 is TGCGCCAGCAGCTTCACAGGGGGCACAGATACGCAGTATTTT.

The chain uses TRBV4-1 and TRBJ2-2, with 15 bases lining up with TRBD2. V trimming: 4 bases; J trimming: 1 base; junction bases outside the gene matches: 4. The CDR3 contains 18 residues. CDR1 and CDR2 from the germline V gene are MGHRA and YSYEKL. The DNA for the CDR3 is TGCGCCAGCAGCCGGTCGGGACTAGCGGGAGGGAACACCGGGGAGCTGTTTTTT. It yields the protein CASSRSGLAGGNTGELFF.

This chain connects TRBV2 to TRBJ2-5, with D possibly TRBD1 on 5 matching bases. CDR1 and CDR2 (germline): SNHLY, FYNNEI. The CDR3 extends over 13 amino acids. Trimming left V 7 bases short and J 2 bases short, with 11 bases between. The CDR3 sequence: CASIVDTQETQYF. The CDR3 nucleotides are TGTGCCAGCATAGTGGACACACAAGAGACCCAGTACTTC.

CDR3 sequence (DNA): TGTGCCAGCTCCCGGGGTCCGGGACAGGGGTTCGAGCAGTACTTC. Translating gives CASSRGPGQGFEQYF. The chain joins TRBV19 to TRBJ2-7, with 10 bases lining up with TRBD1. This CDR3 has 15 residues. CDR1 is LNHDA, CDR2 SQIVND, per germline (reference sequence). V dropped 9 bases and J dropped 6; count of bases not matched to a gene: 14.

This chain links TRBV7-9 with TRBJ2-5; tentative D call: TRBD1 (5 bases). Germline CDR1 reads SEHNR; CDR2 reads FQNEAQ (reference sequence). CDR3 length: 17 residues. Trimming removed 1 base at V and 2 bases at J, with 17 bases between. CDR3 protein: CASSLGPKWGPQETQYF. The DNA of the CDR3 is TGTGCCAGCAGCTTAGGTCCTAAGTGGGGCCCTCAAGAGACCCAGTACTTC.

This sequence joins TRBV27 and TRBJ2-7; TRBD1 agrees at 10 bases. Looked up from germline, CDR1 is MNHEY and CDR2 is SMNVEV (reference sequence). CDR3 length: 15 amino acids. V dropped 6 bases and J dropped 2; count of bases not matched to a gene: 7. Here the CDR3 reads CASRLTGGAAYEQYF. The DNA for the CDR3 is TGTGCCAGCAGGTTGACAGGGGGCGCGGCCTACGAGCAGTACTTC.

The chain has TRBV7-2 and TRBJ2-2; 7 bases line up with TRBD1. From germline, CDR1 is SGHTA and CDR2 FQGNSA. The CDR3 is 14 amino acids. Germline trimming cut 5 bases from V and 4 bases from J; bases unmatched to any gene: 4. DNA of the CDR3: TGTGCCAGCAGCCCAGGACAGGCCACCGGGGAGCTGTTTTTT. As protein: CASSPGQATGELFF. The whole variable domain, filled in from reference TRBV7-2 and TRBJ2-2, reads GAGVSQSPSNKVTEKGKDVELRCDPISGHTALYWYRQSLGQGLEFLIYFQGNSAPDKSGLPSDRFSAERTGGSVSTLTIQRTQQEDSAVYLCASSPGQATGELFFGEGSRLTVL.